This T cell receptor (beta chain) stems from a study of shared clonotypes between healthy human individuals. Generated by immunoSEQ multiplex PCR, the TCRdb table keeps only in-frame clones and is missing some. The sample comprises about 1.5 million clones, approximately 98% of which are singletons, and roughly 0.45% rests with the top ten. Nashville, Tennessee was home to all donors, each a Caucasian adult. Sequencing was performed on naive CD4+ T cells sorted from blood. The subset here: CD45RA+ positively selected. The TCR sequence derives from a man aged 25-40 years in good health.

This CDR3 is CASSYSGVSGYNEQFF. The CDR3, as DNA: TGTGCCAGCAGTTACTCGGGTGTCTCGGGGTACAATGAGCAGTTCTTC. V gene TRBV6-5 combines with J gene TRBJ2-1; D is possibly TRBD2 (5 bases). V was cut by 0 bases and J by 4 bases, with 13 bases left in between. The CDR3 has 16 amino acids. CDR1 MNHEY and CDR2 SVGAGI come from the germline V gene.